The 28 T cell receptor beta chains listed next were all sequenced from one sample in a study of lymphopenia after photon versus proton radiotherapy. The protocol was immunoSEQ multiplex PCR, while the TCRdb copy is restricted to in-frame clones and leaves out a portion. This table has some 70,000 clones, approximately 87% appearing once. Sequenced material: peripheral blood, taken from a patient treated with proton-based radiotherapy. These receptors were collected from an elderly man with esophageal cancer.

This clone was seen a handful of times. The chain links TRBV5-8 to TRBJ1-6, with a possible D match to TRBD1 (6 bases). The CDR3 has 16 amino acids. The V and J ends lost 0 bases and 6 bases respectively, with 13 bases between them. Germline CDR1 reads SGHTS; CDR2 reads YDEGEE. The CDR3 region has the DNA TGTGCCAGCAGCTTGGTTGGGGGGGCAGGTAATTCACCCCTCCACTTT. As protein: CASSLVGGAGNSPLHF. Variable domain in full (rest from reference TRBV5-8 and TRBJ1-6): EAGVTQSPTHLIKTRGQQATLRCSPISGHTSVYWYQQALGLGLQFLLWYDEGEERNRGNFPPRFSGRQFPNYSSELNVNALELEDSALYLCASSLVGGAGNSPLHFGNGTRLTVT.

This clone was seen more than once but under ten times. This chain connects TRBV18 to TRBJ2-7, with a possible D match to TRBD1 (5 bases). The V end lost 3 bases, the J end lost 2 bases, and 14 bases lay between the germline ends. The CDR3 has 15 residues. CDR1 is KGHSH and CDR2 is LQKENI in the germline V gene. The CDR3 loop is CASSPDTILTYEQYF. The CDR3 nucleotides are TGTGCCAGCTCACCGGACACGATACTAACCTACGAGCAGTACTTC.

This chain uses TRBV11-2 with TRBJ2-7; unclear D gene. This CDR3 has 13 amino acids. V gave up 0 bases and J gave up 9 bases, with 12 bases separating them. Germline V gene data show CDR1 as SGHAT and CDR2 as FQNNGV. Written as DNA, the CDR3 is TGTGCCAGCAGCTTAGAAGCTGGCTCGAGGCAGTACTTC. This codes for CASSLEAGSRQYF. Based on the CDR3 plus reference TRBV11-2 and TRBJ2-7, the full variable domain is EAGVAQSPRYKIIEKRQSVAFWCNPISGHATLYWYQQILGQGPKLLIQFQNNGVVDDSQLPKDRFSAERLKGVDSTLKIQPAKLEDSAVYLCASSLEAGSRQYFGPGTRLTVT.

Only one count was recorded for this clone. The gene calls are TRBV7-2 and TRBJ1-3; weak D call: TRBD1 (5 bases). The ends were cut back, 4 bases at V and 0 bases at J, with 10 bases in the middle. The germline gives CDR1 SGHTA, CDR2 FQGNSA. This CDR3 contains 15 residues. The CDR3 DNA is TGTGCCAGCAGCTGGGACGGTAGCTCTGGAAACACCATATATTTT. It is translated as CASSWDGSSGNTIYF. Full variable domain (outside the CDR3, taken from reference TRBV7-2 and TRBJ1-3): GAGVSQSPSNKVTEKGKDVELRCDPISGHTALYWYRQSLGQGLEFLIYFQGNSAPDKSGLPSDRFSAERTGGSVSTLTIQRTQQEDSAVYLCASSWDGSSGNTIYFGEGSWLTVV.

The V gene is TRBV30, the J gene TRBJ1-5; 9 nucleotides match TRBD1. The CDR3 consists of 14 residues. Germline-derived CDR1 and CDR2 are GTSNPN and SVGIG (reference sequence). The ends lost 4 bases at V and 0 bases at J; junction bases unmatched: 1. CDR3 sequence: CAWKGQGSNQPQHF. CDR3 bases: TGTGCCTGGAAGGGACAGGGTAGCAATCAGCCCCAGCATTTT. The full variable domain, its missing parts supplied by reference TRBV30 and TRBJ1-5, is SQTIHQWPATLVQPVGSPLSLECTVEGTSNPNLYWYRQAAGRGLQLLFYSVGIGQISSEVPQNLSASRPQDRQFILSSKKLLLSDSGFYLCAWKGQGSNQPQHFGDGTRLSIL.

The CDR3 DNA reads TGTGCCAGCATAAGTTTGCAGCTCAATCAGCCCCAGCATTTT. This translates into CASISLQLNQPQHF. The chain carries TRBV6-5 and TRBJ1-5; D ambiguous. Trimming cost V 7 bases and J 3 bases, with 13 bases left between them. CDR1 is MNHEY, CDR2 SVGAGI, per germline. The CDR3 covers 14 residues.

V and J are TRBV27 and TRBJ2-1; no clear D gene. The V gene's germline CDR1 is MNHEY and CDR2 SMNVEV (reference sequence). Deletions cut 0 bases from V and 10 bases from J, with 7 bases between. The CDR3 is 12 amino acids. CDR3 sequence reads: CASSLSGREQFF. CDR3 in DNA: TGTGCCAGCAGTTTATCGGGTAGAGAGCAGTTCTTC.

This clone has only one observation. The chain uses TRBV29-1 and TRBJ2-1, with 11 bases lining up with TRBD2. This CDR3 region has 15 residues. The germline CDR1 and CDR2 sequences are SQVTM and ANQGSEA. Germline trimming cut 2 bases from V and 4 bases from J; bases unmatched to any gene: 4. CDR3 nucleotides: TGCAGCGTTGAAAGCGGACTAGCGGGTTACAATGAGCAGTTCTTC. Its translation is CSVESGLAGYNEQFF.

This sequence joins TRBV2 and TRBJ1-3; no clear D. The CDR3 consists of 14 residues. Germline V lookup: CDR1 SNHLY, CDR2 FYNNEI. The V and J ends lost 8 bases and 0 bases respectively, with 11 bases between them. The DNA of the CDR3 is TGTGCCAGCCAAGGCGGCAGCTCTGGAAACACCATATATTTT. It is translated as CASQGGSSGNTIYF.

The V and J genes are TRBV6-6 and TRBJ2-7; 11 bases are a match to TRBD2. V dropped 6 bases and J dropped 5; count of bases not matched to a gene: 6. The CDR3 runs to 14 residues. Looked up from germline, CDR1 is MNHNY and CDR2 is SVGAGI (reference sequence). The CDR3 nucleotides are TGTGCCAGCAGGGGTAGCGGGAGGGTAAACGAGCAGTACTTC. Amino acid sequence: CASRGSGRVNEQYF.

The chain employs TRBV9 and TRBJ2-4; TRBD1 might be the D (5 bases). The CDR3 sequence is 14 residues long. Per germline, CDR1 SGDLS and CDR2 YYNGEE. V lost 0 bases to trimming and J lost 6 bases, with 10 bases between them. The CDR3 DNA sequence: TGTGCCAGCAGCGTAGGGGCAGGGATAAACATTCAGTACTTC. It specifies CASSVGAGINIQYF. Full variable domain (rest looked up from reference TRBV9 and TRBJ2-4): DSGVTQTPKHLITATGQRVTLRCSPRSGDLSVYWYQQSLDQGLQFLIQYYNGEERAKGNILERFSAQQFPDLHSELNLSSLELGDSALYFCASSVGAGINIQYFGAGTRLSVL.

The chain combines TRBV4-1 with TRBJ2-1; TRBD1 is a possible D gene (6 bases). This CDR3 has 17 residues. The V end lost 4 bases, the J end lost 3 bases, and 19 bases lay between the germline ends. In germline, CDR1 is MGHRA, CDR2 YSYEKL. Here the CDR3 reads CASSLLRSGEYYNEQFF. For the CDR3, the DNA is TGCGCCAGCAGCCTACTACGTTCAGGGGAATACTACAATGAGCAGTTCTTC.

The rearrangement links TRBV15 to TRBJ2-1; D is unresolved. Germline values: CDR1 LNHNV, CDR2 YYDKDF (reference sequence). V was shortened by 0 bases and J by 10 bases, with 7 bases between the two germline ends. The CDR3 extends over 12 amino acids. The CDR3 sequence: CATSRETKEQFF. The CDR3 region has the DNA TGTGCCACCAGCAGAGAGACCAAAGAGCAGTTCTTC.

The J gene is TRBJ1-5, the V gene TRBV11-2; D possibly corresponds to TRBD1 (5 bases). V was trimmed by 0 bases and J by 0 bases, leaving 12 bases between them. The CDR3 is 17 residues long. CDR1 and CDR2 (germline): SGHAT, FQNNGV. CDR3: CASSLEGGEASNQPQHF. Written as DNA, the CDR3 is TGTGCCAGCAGCTTAGAGGGGGGGGAGGCTAGCAATCAGCCCCAGCATTTT.

The chain combines TRBV4-3 with TRBJ2-2; D remains ambiguous. Trimming took 0 bases from V and 4 from J, leaving 18 bases between them. CDR1 and CDR2 (germline): LGHNA, YSLEER. CDR3 length equals 18 residues. The DNA of the CDR3 is TGCGCCAGCAGCCAAGATTATTTGGGGATTTCGAGCACCGGGGAGCTGTTTTTT. This encodes CASSQDYLGISSTGELFF.

The rearrangement uses TRBV7-9 and TRBJ2-2; D is perhaps TRBD2 (5 bases). Trimming removed 5 bases at V and 0 bases at J, with 16 bases between. The CDR3 extends over 17 amino acids. Germline-derived CDR1 and CDR2 are SEHNR and FQNEAQ (reference sequence). CDR3 amino acids: CASSGPRGRTNTGELFF. DNA for the CDR3: TGTGCCAGCAGCGGACCCAGAGGGCGGACGAACACCGGGGAGCTGTTTTTT. Complete variable domain (other parts from reference TRBV7-9 and TRBJ2-2): DTGVSQNPRHKITKRGQNVTFRCDPISEHNRLYWYRQTLGQGPEFLTYFQNEAQLEKSRLLSDRFSAERPKGSFSTLEIQRTEQGDSAMYLCASSGPRGRTNTGELFFGEGSRLTVL.

The chain links TRBV10-1 to TRBJ2-7, with 9 bases identical to TRBD1. From germline, CDR1 is WNHNN and CDR2 SYGVQD (reference sequence). Trimming at V came to 4 bases and at J to 2 bases, leaving 6 bases not matched to a gene. The CDR3 length is 15 residues. The CDR3 DNA reads TGCGCCAGCAGTGGATCGGGACAGGGAACCTACGAGCAGTACTTC. Encoded protein: CASSGSGQGTYEQYF.

This clone showed up many times. The rearrangement uses TRBV5-1 and TRBJ1-1; D gene uncertain. This CDR3 is built from 14 residues. CDR1 is SGHRS and CDR2 is YFSETQ in the germline V gene. The V gene lost 1 base and the J gene lost 1 base, with 8 bases spanning the gap. The CDR3 coding sequence is TGCGCCAGCAGCTTGTGGCAGAGGAACACTGAAGCTTTCTTT. Encoded protein: CASSLWQRNTEAFF.

This clone showed up just once. The rearrangement uses TRBV5-1 and TRBJ1-1; a possible D gene is TRBD1 (6 bases). Germline V CDR1 and CDR2: SGHRS, YFSETQ. This CDR3 is built from 16 residues. V lost 3 bases, J lost 0 bases, and 15 bases lay in between. The CDR3 coding sequence is TGCGCCAGCAGCTCCCGGGACATTTCCATGAACACTGAAGCTTTCTTT. Its protein product is CASSSRDISMNTEAFF.

This clone appeared once. The CDR3 spells CASSTSGQGTYEQYF. CDR3 DNA: TGCGCCAGCAGCACCTCAGGGCAGGGAACCTACGAGCAGTACTTC. The V gene is TRBV4-1, the J gene TRBJ2-7; TRBD1 might be the D (5 bases). This CDR3 is built from 15 residues. Per germline, CDR1 MGHRA and CDR2 YSYEKL. The V gene lost 5 bases and the J gene lost 2 bases, with 16 bases spanning the gap.

This clone occurred a few times. V gene TRBV25-1 combines with J gene TRBJ1-2, with TRBD1 identical over 9 bases. CDR1 is MGHDK and CDR2 is SYGVNS in the germline V gene. This CDR3 has 12 amino acids. V shed 4 bases, J shed 8 bases, and the junction held 2 bases outside the gene matches. This CDR3 is CASSADRGGYTF. DNA for the CDR3: TGTGCCAGCAGTGCGGACAGGGGCGGCTACACCTTC.

J is TRBJ1-5 and V is TRBV18, with D possibly TRBD1 on 6 matching bases. Germline CDR1 is KGHSH and CDR2 is LQKENI. The CDR3 runs to 16 residues. V lost 3 bases and J lost 5, with 17 bases in between. The DNA of the CDR3 is TGTGCCAGCTCACCGGATGCAGGACACAGGGATCAGCCCCAGCATTTT. As protein: CASSPDAGHRDQPQHF.

V and J are TRBV4-1 and TRBJ2-1; 13 positions match TRBD2. With V trimmed by 4 bases and J by 2 bases, 5 bases remained unmatched. CDR1 and CDR2 (germline): MGHRA, YSYEKL. This CDR3 contains 17 residues. The CDR3 region has the DNA TGCGCCAGCAGCCCCCTACTAGCGGGAGGGCCCTACAATGAGCAGTTCTTC. Residues: CASSPLLAGGPYNEQFF.

The genes are TRBV4-1 and TRBJ1-5; D remains unclear. Per the germline V gene, CDR1 is MGHRA and CDR2 is YSYEKL. The CDR3 loop spans 16 amino acids. Trimming removed 0 bases from V and 2 bases from J, with 11 bases in between. The CDR3 reads CASSQDLGSGNQPQHF. CDR3 nucleotide sequence: TGCGCCAGCAGCCAAGATTTGGGGAGCGGCAATCAGCCCCAGCATTTT.

J is TRBJ1-2 and V is TRBV5-5; D gene unclear. Trimming pared 0 bases from V and 2 bases from J, leaving 11 bases between. The V gene's germline CDR1 is SGHKS and CDR2 YYEKEE (reference sequence). The CDR3 has 15 residues. CDR3 sequence reads: CASSLGSRGNYGYTF. In DNA, the CDR3 is TGTGCCAGCAGCTTGGGGTCTCGGGGAAACTATGGCTACACCTTC. Full variable domain (missing parts from reference TRBV5-5 and TRBJ1-2): DAGVTQSPTHLIKTRGQQVTLRCSPISGHKSVSWYQQVLGQGPQFIFQYYEKEERGRGNFPDRFSARQFPNYSSELNVNALLLGDSALYLCASSLGSRGNYGYTFGSGTRLTVV.

This clone appeared a few times. The chain joins TRBV2 to TRBJ2-2; D is undetermined. CDR1 SNHLY and CDR2 FYNNEI come from the germline V gene. V was clipped by 10 bases and J by 5 bases, with 8 bases between them. This CDR3 contains 11 residues. DNA of the CDR3: TGTGCCACCAAGGAAACCGGGGAGCTGTTTTTT. This sequence encodes CATKETGELFF. Full variable domain (rest looked up from reference TRBV2 and TRBJ2-2): EPEVTQTPSHQVTQMGQEVILRCVPISNHLYFYWYRQILGQKVEFLVSFYNNEISEKSEIFDDQFSVERPDGSNFTLKIRSTKLEDSAMYFCATKETGELFFGEGSRLTVL.

The chain has TRBV5-1 and TRBJ2-5; D uncertain. Germline CDR1 and CDR2: SGHRS and YFSETQ. Trimming stripped 0 bases from V and 0 bases from J, with 6 bases between. The CDR3 loop spans 14 amino acids. The CDR3 nucleotides are TGCGCCAGCAGCTTGGTAACTGACCAAGAGACCCAGTACTTC. Amino acids: CASSLVTDQETQYF. Filled out from reference TRBV5-1 and TRBJ2-5, the complete variable domain reads KAGVTQTPRYLIKTRGQQVTLSCSPISGHRSVSWYQQTPGQGLQFLFEYFSETQRNKGNFPGRFSGRQFSNSRSEMNVSTLELGDSALYLCASSLVTDQETQYFGPGTRLLVL.

The chain employs TRBV19 and TRBJ1-5; D gene ambiguous. This CDR3 has 15 amino acids. V was cut by 7 bases and J by 4 bases, with 17 bases left in between. Germline CDR1 and CDR2: LNHDA and SQIVND (reference sequence). CDR3 in DNA: TGTGCCAGTACTCTAGGACGTCACCCGAATCAGCCCCAGCATTTT. As protein: CASTLGRHPNQPQHF.